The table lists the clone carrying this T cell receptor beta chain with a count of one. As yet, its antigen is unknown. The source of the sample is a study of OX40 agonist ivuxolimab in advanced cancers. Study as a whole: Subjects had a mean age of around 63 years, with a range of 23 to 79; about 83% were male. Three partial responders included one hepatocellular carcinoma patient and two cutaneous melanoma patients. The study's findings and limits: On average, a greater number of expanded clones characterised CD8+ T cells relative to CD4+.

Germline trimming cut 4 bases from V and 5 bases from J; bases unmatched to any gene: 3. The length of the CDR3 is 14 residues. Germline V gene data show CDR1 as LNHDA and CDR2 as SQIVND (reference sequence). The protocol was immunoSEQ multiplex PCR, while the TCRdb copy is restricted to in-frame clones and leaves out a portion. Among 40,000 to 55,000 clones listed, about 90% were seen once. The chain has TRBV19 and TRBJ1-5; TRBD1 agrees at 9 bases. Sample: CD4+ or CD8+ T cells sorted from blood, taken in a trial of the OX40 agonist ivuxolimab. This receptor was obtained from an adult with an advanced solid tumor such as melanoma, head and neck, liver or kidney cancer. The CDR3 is CASSRTGAYQPQHF. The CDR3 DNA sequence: TGTGCCAGTAGTAGGACAGGGGCTTATCAGCCCCAGCATTTT.